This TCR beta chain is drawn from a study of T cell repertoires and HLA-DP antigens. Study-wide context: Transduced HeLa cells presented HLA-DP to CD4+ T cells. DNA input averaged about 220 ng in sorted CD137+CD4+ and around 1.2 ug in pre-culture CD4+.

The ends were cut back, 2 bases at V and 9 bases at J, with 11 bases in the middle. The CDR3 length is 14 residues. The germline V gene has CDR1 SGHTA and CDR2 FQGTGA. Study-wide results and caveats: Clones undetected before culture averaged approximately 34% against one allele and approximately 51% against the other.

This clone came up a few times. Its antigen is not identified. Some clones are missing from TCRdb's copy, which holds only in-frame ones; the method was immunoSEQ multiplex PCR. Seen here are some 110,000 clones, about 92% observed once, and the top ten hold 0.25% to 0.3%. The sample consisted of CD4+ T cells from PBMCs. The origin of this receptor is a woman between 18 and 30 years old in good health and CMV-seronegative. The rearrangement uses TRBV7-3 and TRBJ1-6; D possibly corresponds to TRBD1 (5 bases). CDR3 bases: TGTGCCAGCAGCTTACAGAGCCAGGGTTCACCCCTCCACTTT. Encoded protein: CASSLQSQGSPLHF.